This T cell receptor beta chain comes out of a study of blood T cell repertoires in COVID-19. The V gene's germline CDR1 is MGHRA and CDR2 YSYEKL. Germline trimming cut 1 base from V and 14 bases from J; bases unmatched to any gene: 12. The CDR3 totals 15 residues. Libraries were prepared by immunoSEQ multiplex PCR; TCRdb keeps only in-frame clonotypes and omits some of them. The sample lists hundreds of thousands of clones, approximately 83% seen once, with 2% to 3% in the top ten. Sequenced input: peripheral blood. This receptor was obtained from a woman aged 40-49 years with active or convalescent COVID-19. The chain combines TRBV4-1 with TRBJ2-1; TRBD2 matches 9 bases. The CDR3 bases are TGCGCCAGCAGCCAAGGTAGCCTAGCGGGACCCCCTGAGTTCTTC. Its protein product is CASSQGSLAGPPEFF.